Below are 15 T cell receptor beta chains sequenced from a single sample in a study of T-cell memory formation after mild COVID-19 (dated by TCRdb to the early 2020s). The protocol used for the library was 5' RACE. Sequenced on an Illumina NovaSeq 6000. TCRdb reworked the public reads: Q25 trimming with fastp, MiXCR clone assembly, productive beta chains retained. Merged by CDR3 protein, the rows form single entries marked with the most common genes and DNA. Counted in this sample were more than 250,000 distinct CDR3 sequences; roughly 15% of them appeared once. Of the sample, over 20% is held by the ten largest clones. The sample taken for sequencing was PBMCs or a T cell subset sorted from them (not recorded which). The source of these receptors is a man younger than 35 who had mild COVID-19 (a few samples of this study predate the infection). The sample titles of this study are shuffled in the database, so cell type and time point are left out; the donor was told from shared clones.

In its sample, this clonotype was seen a few times. The CDR3, as DNA: TGCGCCAGCAGCTTGTCTTCTAGGAACACCGGGGAGCTGTTTTTT. Amino acids: CASSLSSRNTGELFF. The chain joins TRBV5-1 to TRBJ2-2; D is unresolved. The CDR3 has 15 amino acids. The germline V and J ends were trimmed by 1 base and 1 base, with 8 bases remaining between them. Looked up from germline, CDR1 is SGHRS and CDR2 is YFSETQ.

This clonotype has a handful of counts. This chain joins TRBV12-3 or TRBV12-4 and TRBJ2-3; 10 bases align to TRBD1. J was trimmed by 2 bases and V by 0 bases; bases with no gene match: 5. The CDR3 totals 17 residues. CDR3 bases: TGTGCCAGCAGTTTAGCGCCAGGACAGGGGGACACAGATACGCAGTATTTT. Amino acids: CASSLAPGQGDTDTQYF.

This clonotype turned up a few times. This chain links TRBV7-9 with TRBJ1-3; TRBD1 might be the D (6 bases). The germline gives CDR1 SEHNR, CDR2 FQNEAQ (reference sequence). V lost 5 bases and J 0 bases, leaving 20 bases between the germline ends. This CDR3 comprises 18 residues. DNA for the CDR3: TGTGCCAGCAGCCCGGCGGGGGGCAGGACGAGCTCTGGAAACACCATATATTTT. It encodes CASSPAGGRTSSGNTIYF.

Only a few counts were recorded for this clonotype. V usage is TRBV3-1 and J usage is TRBJ2-7, with D unresolved. Trimming took 4 bases from V and 7 from J, leaving 17 bases between them. CDR1 and CDR2 (germline): LGHDT, YNNKEL (reference sequence). CDR3 length: 14 residues. The CDR3 DNA follows: TGTGCCAGCAGCCGTCTTGGTGGGATCCGGGAGCAGTACTTC. It translates to CASSRLGGIREQYF.

The chain uses TRBV4-2 and TRBJ2-3; perhaps TRBD1 as D (5 bases). The CDR3 spans 16 residues. With 0 bases removed from V and 6 bases from J, the gap between germline ends came to 16 bases. The germline V gene has CDR1 LGHNA and CDR2 YNFKEQ. The CDR3 DNA reads TGTGCCAGCAGCCAAGAGTTAATCGCGCCAGGGGATACGCAGTATTTT. This encodes CASSQELIAPGDTQYF.

This clonotype has more than one count but fewer than ten. The J gene is TRBJ1-5, the V gene TRBV15; D is unresolved. V lost 5 bases and J lost 1, with 9 bases in between. Germline CDR1 reads LNHNV; CDR2 reads YYDKDF (reference sequence). There are 14 residues in the CDR3. The CDR3 here is CATSFRGSNQPQHF. CDR3 DNA: TGTGCCACCAGCTTCCGGGGAAGCAATCAGCCCCAGCATTTT.

V and J are TRBV28 and TRBJ2-4; 9 bases map to TRBD1. Per germline, CDR1 MDHEN and CDR2 SYDVKM. This CDR3 has 18 amino acids. V gave up 6 bases and J gave up 3 bases; unmatched junction bases: 15. This chain's CDR3 is CASSPRPGTGSGKNIQYF. CDR3 DNA: TGTGCCAGCAGCCCCCGTCCCGGGACAGGGTCGGGCAAAAACATTCAGTACTTC.

The chain couples TRBV6-5 to TRBJ1-1, with unresolved D. The V gene's germline CDR1 is MNHEY and CDR2 SVGAGI. The length of the CDR3 is 13 residues. V lost 6 bases and J lost 1, with 9 bases in between. The CDR3 DNA sequence: TGTGCCAGCAGGGACGGGGAGAACACTGAAGCTTTCTTT. It codes for CASRDGENTEAFF.

The J gene is TRBJ1-5, the V gene TRBV12-3 or TRBV12-4; 9 bases map to TRBD1. This CDR3 region has 13 residues. Trimming cost V 6 bases and J 7 bases; bases outside gene matches: 4. CDR3 nucleotides: TGTGCCAGCAGCCCACAGGGGGCACAGCCCCAGCATTTT. Encoded protein: CASSPQGAQPQHF.

This chain links TRBV7-9 with TRBJ2-1, with 7 nucleotides matching TRBD1. Germline values: CDR1 SEHNR, CDR2 FQNEAQ (reference sequence). Trimming removed 1 base from V and 6 bases from J; junction bases left unmatched: 3. CDR3 length: 14 residues. CDR3 in amino acids: CASSLGDSSNEQFF. CDR3 in DNA: TGTGCCAGCAGCTTAGGGGACAGTTCCAATGAGCAGTTCTTC.

This clonotype showed up just a few times. The gene calls are TRBV12-3 or TRBV12-4 and TRBJ1-5; D uncertain. V lost 7 bases, J lost 0 bases, and 10 bases lay in between. The CDR3 runs to 14 residues. CDR3 DNA sequence: TGTGCCAGCACCAGCCGGTTTAGCAATCAGCCCCAGCATTTT. It encodes CASTSRFSNQPQHF.

This clonotype was observed a few times. This chain joins TRBV5-1 and TRBJ2-2; weak D call: TRBD1 (6 bases). This CDR3 comprises 16 residues. The V and J ends lost 4 bases and 4 bases respectively, with 17 bases between them. From germline, CDR1 is SGHRS and CDR2 YFSETQ. The CDR3 sequence is CASSPLTGSRTGELFF. The CDR3 DNA reads as TGCGCCAGCAGCCCCCTAACAGGGTCCCGCACCGGGGAGCTGTTTTTT.

This clonotype has a handful of counts. The chain employs TRBV11-1 and TRBJ2-1; 9 nucleotides agree with TRBD1. The ends lost 4 bases at V and 7 bases at J; junction bases unmatched: 2. The CDR3 contains 13 residues. CDR1 is SGHAT, CDR2 FQDESV, per germline (reference sequence). The CDR3 DNA follows: TGTGCCAGCAGCTCGACAGGGGGTAATGAGCAGTTCTTC. It yields the protein CASSSTGGNEQFF.

The chain carries TRBV9 and TRBJ2-7; D possibly corresponds to TRBD1 (6 bases). The CDR3 contains 15 residues. The V gene lost 0 bases and the J gene lost 1 base, with 11 bases spanning the gap. Looked up from germline, CDR1 is SGDLS and CDR2 is YYNGEE. This chain's CDR3 is CASSVDPTGSYEQYF. CDR3 DNA: TGTGCCAGCAGCGTAGACCCAACAGGGTCCTACGAGCAGTACTTC.

This clonotype was picked up a small number of times. This chain connects TRBV28 to TRBJ1-5; D call uncertain. This CDR3 region has 13 residues. Trimming cost V 7 bases and J 7 bases, with 14 bases left between them. CDR1 is MDHEN, CDR2 SYDVKM, per germline. CDR3 residues: CASTPGRGQPQHF. The CDR3 DNA sequence: TGTGCCAGCACTCCCGGACGAGGGCAGCCCCAGCATTTT.